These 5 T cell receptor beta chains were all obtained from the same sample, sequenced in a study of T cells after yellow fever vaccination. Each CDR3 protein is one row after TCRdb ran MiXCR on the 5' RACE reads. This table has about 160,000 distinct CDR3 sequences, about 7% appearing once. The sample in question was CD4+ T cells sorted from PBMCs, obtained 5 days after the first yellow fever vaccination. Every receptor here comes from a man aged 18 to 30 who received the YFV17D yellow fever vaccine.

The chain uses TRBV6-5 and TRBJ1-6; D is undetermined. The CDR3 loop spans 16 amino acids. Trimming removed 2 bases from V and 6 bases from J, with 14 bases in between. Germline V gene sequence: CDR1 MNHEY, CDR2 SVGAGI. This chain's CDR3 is CASSYKFWEGNSPLHF. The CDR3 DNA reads TGTGCCAGCAGTTACAAGTTCTGGGAAGGTAATTCACCCCTCCACTTT.

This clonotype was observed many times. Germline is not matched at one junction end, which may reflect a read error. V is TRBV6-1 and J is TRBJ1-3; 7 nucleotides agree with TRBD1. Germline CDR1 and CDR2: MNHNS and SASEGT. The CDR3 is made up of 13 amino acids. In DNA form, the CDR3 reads TGTGCCAGCGGTGACAGGGACGGAAACACCATATATTTT. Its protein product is CASGDRDGNTIYF.

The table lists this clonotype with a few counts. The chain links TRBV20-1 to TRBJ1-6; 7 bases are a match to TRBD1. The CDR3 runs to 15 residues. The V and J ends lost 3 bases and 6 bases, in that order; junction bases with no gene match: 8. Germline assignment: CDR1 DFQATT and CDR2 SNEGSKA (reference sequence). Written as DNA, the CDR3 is TGCAGTGCTAGTATCGGCGCAGGGGGTAATTCACCCCTCCACTTT. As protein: CSASIGAGGNSPLHF.

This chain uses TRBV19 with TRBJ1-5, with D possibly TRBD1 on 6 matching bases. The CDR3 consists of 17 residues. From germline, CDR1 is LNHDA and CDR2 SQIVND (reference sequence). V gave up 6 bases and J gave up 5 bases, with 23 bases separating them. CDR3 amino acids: CASRPRRGQVEDQPQHF. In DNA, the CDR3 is TGTGCCAGTAGACCACGGCGGGGGCAGGTGGAGGATCAGCCCCAGCATTTT.

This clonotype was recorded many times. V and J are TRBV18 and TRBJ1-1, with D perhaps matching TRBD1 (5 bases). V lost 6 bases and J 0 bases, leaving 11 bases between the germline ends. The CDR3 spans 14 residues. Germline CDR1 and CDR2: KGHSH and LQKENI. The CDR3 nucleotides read TGTGCCAGCTCCTCCCAGGGACTGAACACTGAAGCTTTCTTT. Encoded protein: CASSSQGLNTEAFF. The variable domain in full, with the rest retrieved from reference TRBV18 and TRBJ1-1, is NAGVMQNPRHLVRRRGQEARLRCSPMKGHSHVYWYRQLPEEGLKFMVYLQKENIIDESGMPKERFSAEFPKEGPSILRIQQVVRGDSAAYFCASSSQGLNTEAFFGQGTRLTVV.